The rows below give T cell receptor beta chains drawn from one sample of a study of T-cell reconstitution after alpha-beta-depleted transplantation in children. MiXCR, applied by TCRdb to the PCR reads, yields one record per CDR3 protein. The sample shows 400,000 to 450,000 distinct CDR3 sequences, roughly two fifths of them seen only once. The specimen comprised PBMCs, sampled before TCRalphabeta/CD19-depleted stem cell transplant. Receptor source: a girl aged 2 to 9 with aplastic anemia, due to receive a stem cell transplant. Both conserved end residues are part of each CDR3. D genes are given only for firm matches. The size entry is marked missing in some rows and otherwise reads once, few, many or a size class.

v_call	d_call	clone_size	j_call	cdr3_nt	cdr3_aa
TRBV12-3/TRBV12-4	TRBD1	many	TRBJ2-7	TGTGCCAGCCGGACAGGGGGTTACGAGCAGTACTTC	CASRTGGYEQYF
TRBV29-1	NA	NA	TRBJ1-1	TGCAGCGTGAAGGGGACGCCTATGAACACTGAAGCTTTCTTT	CSVKGTPMNTEAFF
TRBV12-3/TRBV12-4	NA	NA	TRBJ2-3	TGTGCCAGCAGCTCCCCGGGACTTCGAGCTAATACGCAGTATTTT	CASSSPGLRANTQYF
TRBV6-5	TRBD1	NA	TRBJ1-1	TGTGCCAGCATTTGGGGACAGGGGGACACTGAAGCTTTCTTT	CASIWGQGDTEAFF
TRBV6-5	NA	NA	TRBJ2-3	TGTGCCAGTAGTTACCTCAAAAACGCAGATACGCAGTATTTT	CASSYLKNADTQYF
TRBV5-1	TRBD2	NA	TRBJ2-1	TGCGCCAGCAGCGCCCGACTAGCGTCAGAGGGGGGTGAGCAGTTCTTC	CASSARLASEGGEQFF
TRBV30	NA	NA	TRBJ2-1	TGTGCCTGGAGCTCGAACAATGAGCAGTTCTTC	CAWSSNNEQFF
TRBV14	NA	NA	TRBJ2-4	TGTGCCAGCAGCCAACGGGGGCTATCGGTTAACATTCAGTACTTC	CASSQRGLSVNIQYF
TRBV20-1	TRBD2	NA	TRBJ2-3	TGCAGTGCTAGACGACTAGCGGGAGTTGGGCCCACAGATACGCAGTATTTT	CSARRLAGVGPTDTQYF
TRBV9	NA	NA	TRBJ2-7	TGTGCCAGCAGCGTAGAGCCTCTGGGGGAAGGGGCTTTCGAGCAGTACTTC	CASSVEPLGEGAFEQYF
TRBV20-1	NA	NA	TRBJ2-3	TGCAGTGCTGAGACAGCCTCAGATACGCAGTATTTT	CSAETASDTQYF
TRBV12-3/TRBV12-4	TRBD2	many	TRBJ2-7	TGTGCCAGCAGTTTTAGGCGGGAGGGCGGGGAGCAGTACTTC	CASSFRREGGEQYF
TRBV6-1	NA	many	TRBJ1-1	TGTGCCAGCCATCCCCCACAGGGCGCGAACACTGAAGCTTTCTTT	CASHPPQGANTEAFF
TRBV2	TRBD1	NA	TRBJ2-1	TGTGCCAGCAGTGGACAGGGCGGGAATGAGCAGTTCTTC	CASSGQGGNEQFF
TRBV20-1	TRBD2	NA	TRBJ2-2	TGCAGTGCCCGCCCGGCCACTAGCGGGAGTTTCACCGGGGAGCTGTTTTTT	CSARPATSGSFTGELFF
TRBV20-1	NA	NA	TRBJ1-5	TGCAGTGCCCTCGACGTCCATAGCAATCAGCCCCAGCATTTT	CSALDVHSNQPQHF
TRBV30	TRBD2	NA	TRBJ2-7	TGTGCCTGGAGACGATTTAGCGGGAGGGTAAGCTACGAGCAGTACTTC	CAWRRFSGRVSYEQYF
TRBV29-1	NA	many	TRBJ2-3	TGCAGCGTTGAGGGCAGCACAGATACGCAGTATTTT	CSVEGSTDTQYF
TRBV20-1	NA	few	TRBJ2-3	TGCAGTGCTAGAGCTGTCGATTCAGATACGCAGTATTTT	CSARAVDSDTQYF
TRBV28	NA	NA	TRBJ2-4	TGTGCCAGCAGCGAGGGAATTGGGGCCAAAAACATTCAGTACTTC	CASSEGIGAKNIQYF
TRBV12-3/TRBV12-4	TRBD1	NA	TRBJ1-1	TGTGCCAGCAGCCCAGACAGGGTCCTTGAAGCGTTCTTT	CASSPDRVLEAFF
TRBV7-2	TRBD1	few	TRBJ2-7	TGTGCCAGCAGCCTAAGGGGGCTATCCTACGAGCAGTACTTC	CASSLRGLSYEQYF
TRBV5-1	TRBD1	NA	TRBJ1-5	TGCGCCAGCACCCGAGGACAGGGGAATCAGCCCCAGCATTTT	CASTRGQGNQPQHF
TRBV7-2	NA	NA	TRBJ2-3	TGTGCCAGCAGCTTAGGGGCCCGGGGCACAGATACGCAGTATTTT	CASSLGARGTDTQYF
TRBV10-3	TRBD2	NA	TRBJ2-7	TGTGCCATCAGTGGGACTAGCGGGAGGGCCATCAACGAGCAGTACTTC	CAISGTSGRAINEQYF
TRBV20-1	NA	NA	TRBJ2-3	TGCAGTGCTCATCTAGCGAGCACAGATACGCAGTATTTT	CSAHLASTDTQYF
TRBV7-2	NA	once	TRBJ2-5	TGTGCCAGCAGCTTAGCGCGGGGCGGTGGAGAGACCCAGTACTTC	CASSLARGGGETQYF
TRBV5-1	NA	many	TRBJ2-7	TGCGCCAGCAGCCTGAACAGAGAGCAGTACTTC	CASSLNREQYF
TRBV4-2	TRBD1	NA	TRBJ2-3	TGTGCCAGCAGCCAACGGACAGGAGGTCTCACAGATACGCAGTATTTT	CASSQRTGGLTDTQYF
TRBV20-1	NA	NA	TRBJ2-7	TGCAGTGCTAGAGTGAGGGCCCCTTACGAGCAGTACTTC	CSARVRAPYEQYF
TRBV27	TRBD2	many	TRBJ2-7	TGTGCCACCTCCGGGACTAGCGCTGCCGAGCAGTACTTC	CATSGTSAAEQYF
TRBV20-1	TRBD1	NA	TRBJ2-6	TGCAGTGCTAGAGATGGTGGACAGGGGGCGACTGGGGCCAACGTCCTGACTTTC	CSARDGGQGATGANVLTF
TRBV5-1	NA	many	TRBJ2-1	TGCGCCAGCAGTTACGGAACCTACAATGAGCAGTTCTTC	CASSYGTYNEQFF
TRBV7-9	NA	NA	TRBJ1-1	TGTGCCAGCAGCTTAACACAGGGAATTGAAGCTTTCTTT	CASSLTQGIEAFF
TRBV3-1	TRBD2	many	TRBJ2-4	TGTGCCAGCAGCCAAAGGCAACTAGCGGGAGTTTTACAGTACTTC	CASSQRQLAGVLQYF
TRBV24-1	NA	NA	TRBJ2-2	TGTGCCACCAGTGATTTACGCGGGCCCGGCGGGGAGCTGTTTTTT	CATSDLRGPGGELFF
TRBV7-9	NA	NA	TRBJ2-1	TGTGCCAGCAGCTTAGACCTACCTGGGCAGTTCTTC	CASSLDLPGQFF
TRBV18	TRBD1	NA	TRBJ2-3	TGTGCCAGCTCCTCCGACAGGGGGCGGGCAGATACGCAGTATTTT	CASSSDRGRADTQYF
TRBV20-1	TRBD1	NA	TRBJ2-5	TGCAGTGCGGACAGGGGTGAGACCCAGTACTTC	CSADRGETQYF
TRBV18	TRBD1	NA	TRBJ2-5	TGTGCCAGCTCACAGGGACAGGTGCAAGAGACCCAGTACTTC	CASSQGQVQETQYF
TRBV28	NA	many	TRBJ1-1	TGTGCCAGCAGTTTTCTGGGGCGAGGAGAAGCTTTCTTT	CASSFLGRGEAFF
TRBV24-1	NA	NA	TRBJ2-5	TGTGCCACCAGTGATTTTGAGGGGGGGGAAGAGACCCAGTACTTC	CATSDFEGGEETQYF